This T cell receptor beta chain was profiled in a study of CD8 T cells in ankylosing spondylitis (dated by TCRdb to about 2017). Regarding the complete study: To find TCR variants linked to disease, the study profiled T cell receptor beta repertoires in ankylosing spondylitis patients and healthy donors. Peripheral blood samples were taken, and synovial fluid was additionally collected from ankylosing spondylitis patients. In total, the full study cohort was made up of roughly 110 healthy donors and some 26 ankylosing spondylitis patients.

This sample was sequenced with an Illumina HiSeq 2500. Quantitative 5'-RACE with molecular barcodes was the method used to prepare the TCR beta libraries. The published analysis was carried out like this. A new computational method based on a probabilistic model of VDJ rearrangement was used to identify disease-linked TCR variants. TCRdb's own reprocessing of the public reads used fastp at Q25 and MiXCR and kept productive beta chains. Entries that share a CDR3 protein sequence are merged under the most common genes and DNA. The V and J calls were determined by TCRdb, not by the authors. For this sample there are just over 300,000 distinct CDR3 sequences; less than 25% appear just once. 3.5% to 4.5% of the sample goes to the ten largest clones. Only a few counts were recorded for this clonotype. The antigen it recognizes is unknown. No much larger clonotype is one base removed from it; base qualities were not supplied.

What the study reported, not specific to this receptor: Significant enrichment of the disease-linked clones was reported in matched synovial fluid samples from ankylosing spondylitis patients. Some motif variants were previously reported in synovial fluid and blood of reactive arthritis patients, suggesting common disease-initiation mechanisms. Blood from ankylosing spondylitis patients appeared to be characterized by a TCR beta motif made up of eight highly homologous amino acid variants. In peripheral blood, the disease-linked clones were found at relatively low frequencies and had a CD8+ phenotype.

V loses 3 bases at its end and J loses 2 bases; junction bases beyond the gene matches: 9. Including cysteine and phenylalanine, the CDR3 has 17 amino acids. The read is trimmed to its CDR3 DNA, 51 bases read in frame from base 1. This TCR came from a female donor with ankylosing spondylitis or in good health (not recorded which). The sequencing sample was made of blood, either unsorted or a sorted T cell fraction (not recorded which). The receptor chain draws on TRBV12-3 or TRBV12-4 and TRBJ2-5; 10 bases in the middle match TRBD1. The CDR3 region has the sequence CASSLGTGDAPQETQYF. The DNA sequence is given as TGTGCCAGCAGTTTGGGGACAGGGGACGCGCCACAAGAGACCCAGTACTTC.